This T cell receptor beta chain is from a study of metastatic and nonmetastatic thyroid tumors. Study-wide results and caveats: TCR beta diversity was reportedly significantly higher in malignant thyroid tumors than benign nodules, in blood and tumor.

Turning to this clone: No antigen is known for it.

V was pared by 0 bases and J by 7 bases, with 5 bases of the junction left unmatched. The CDR3 is made up of 14 amino acids. The germline V gene has CDR1 DFQATT and CDR2 SNEGSKA (reference sequence). Each patient went into thyroid surgery without having received any treatment. TCRdb re-called the PCR reads with MiXCR. The sample shows about 39,000 clones, about 12% of them seen only once. The chain couples TRBV20-1 to TRBJ2-7; 11 nucleotides match TRBD1. Sequencing input: blood. The clonotype comes from a male donor with papillary thyroid cancer or a benign thyroid nodule (not recorded which). Some clones in this sample may be carry-over from other donors' samples. CDR3 DNA: TGCAGTGCTAGAGAACCGGGACAGGGGGTTGAGCAGTACTTC. This encodes CSAREPGQGVEQYF.